This record covers a single TCR beta chain. This entry comes from a study of OX40 agonist ivuxolimab in advanced cancers. Germline CDR1 and CDR2: LGHNA and YSLEER. This CDR3 is 14 amino acids long. V was cut by 4 bases and J by 2 bases, with 11 bases left in between. Prior autoimmune disease or systemic immunosuppression barred patients. Produced via immunoSEQ multiplex PCR; TCRdb's table is partial and in-frame only. Among about 62,000 clones, 60% to 85% were seen once, and the ten largest hold roughly a tenth. The origin of this receptor is an adult with an advanced solid tumor such as melanoma, head and neck, liver or kidney cancer. This rearrangement joins TRBV4-3 to TRBJ1-1; the D gene is possibly TRBD1 (6 bases). Sample: CD4+ or CD8+ T cells sorted from blood, taken in a trial of the OX40 agonist ivuxolimab. DNA for the CDR3: TGCGCCAGCAGCCCCCGGGGGGCAAACACTGAAGCTTTCTTT. Amino acid sequence: CASSPRGANTEAFF.